The 10 T cell receptor beta chains in this list originate from one sample, sequenced in a study of blood T cells in healthy people across ages. The authors ran a second PCR of 7 to 11 cycles using a sample-barcoded 5' primer and a J-beta primer mix. Each CDR3 protein gets one entry after TCRdb re-called the 5' RACE reads with MiXCR. Of 1.4 million to 1.5 million distinct CDR3 sequences in the sample, 35% to 45% were seen once. Input material: blood. The receptors here all came from a woman younger than 30 in good health.

The V call is TRBV6-2 or TRBV6-3, the J call TRBJ2-1; 7 positions match TRBD2. Losses at the gene ends were 10 bases for V and 12 bases for J; bases not matched to a gene: 18. CDR1 and CDR2 (germline): MNHEY, SVGEGT. This CDR3 contains 14 residues. The chain's CDR3 is CAIAPAGQRLGQFF. The CDR3 DNA reads as TGTGCCATCGCCCCAGCGGGGCAACGTTTGGGGCAGTTCTTC.

This clonotype was counted only a few times. This rearrangement joins TRBV4-1 to TRBJ2-5; the match to TRBD2 covers 7 bases. Trimming took 4 bases from V and 3 from J; bases not matched to a gene: 5. The CDR3 length is 14 residues. Germline V CDR1 and CDR2: MGHRA, YSYEKL. The CDR3 loop reads CASSPGDYEETQYF. Here the CDR3 DNA reads TGCGCCAGCAGCCCCGGGGACTATGAAGAGACCCAGTACTTC.

The chain recombines TRBV29-1 with TRBJ2-1; no reliable D call. The length of the CDR3 is 17 residues. Trimming took off 2 bases at V and 3 bases at J, with 20 bases between the two ends. CDR1 is SQVTM and CDR2 is ANQGSEA in the germline V gene. The CDR3 here is CSVEPNSDGRIYNEQFF. In nucleotides, the CDR3 is TGCAGCGTTGAACCCAATTCCGACGGACGGATCTACAATGAGCAGTTCTTC.

The rearrangement joins TRBV9 to TRBJ2-1; D is uncertain. Germline V CDR1 and CDR2: SGDLS, YYNGEE. Trimming pared 7 bases from V and 8 bases from J, leaving 16 bases between. CDR3 size: 13 residues. CDR3 nucleotides: TGTGCCAGCGCCGGGCTTAAGATAGATGAGCAGTTCTTC. This sequence encodes CASAGLKIDEQFF.

The chain has TRBV6-6 and TRBJ2-7, with D hard to call. Per the germline V gene, CDR1 is MNHNY and CDR2 is SVGAGI (reference sequence). The V end was cut by 7 bases, the J end by 2 bases, with 6 bases between. The CDR3 loop spans 11 amino acids. CDR3 coding DNA: TGTGCCAGCAAGGGCGCCTACGAGCAGTACTTC. Translation: CASKGAYEQYF.

In this sample, this clonotype turned up a few times. The DNA of the CDR3 is TGTGCCAGCAGCTTTGGTCCCGCAGGGGTTGGGGCCTACGAGCAGTACTTC. This sequence encodes CASSFGPAGVGAYEQYF. This chain joins TRBV7-2 and TRBJ2-7, with D perhaps TRBD1 (6 bases). V was shortened by 3 bases and J by 2 bases, with 20 bases between the two germline ends. The CDR3 consists of 17 residues. In germline, CDR1 is SGHTA, CDR2 FQGNSA. The full variable domain, rest sourced from reference TRBV7-2 and TRBJ2-7, is GAGVSQSPSNKVTEKGKDVELRCDPISGHTALYWYRQSLGQGLEFLIYFQGNSAPDKSGLPSDRFSAERTGGSVSTLTIQRTQQEDSAVYLCASSFGPAGVGAYEQYFGPGTRLTVT.

This chain uses TRBV10-3 with TRBJ2-4, with D perhaps matching TRBD2 (6 bases). The DNA matches TRBJ2-7 better at its end, which makes the J call doubtful. The CDR3 runs to 12 residues. In germline, CDR1 is ENHRY, CDR2 SYGVKD. The CDR3 region is CATRLDTYEQYF. The CDR3 nucleotides read TGTGCCACACGACTAGACACCTACGAGCAGTACTTC.

This clonotype occurred a few times. The chain combines TRBV5-1 with TRBJ1-1; maybe TRBD1 (6 bases). V gave up 6 bases and J gave up 1 base, with 10 bases separating them. The CDR3 runs 13 residues. CDR1 is SGHRS and CDR2 is YFSETQ in the germline V gene. This CDR3 reads CASNLQGNTEAFF. DNA for the CDR3: TGCGCCAGCAACCTACAGGGGAACACTGAAGCTTTCTTT.

This clonotype turned up a few times. The V call is TRBV12-3 or TRBV12-4, the J call TRBJ2-3; D unclear. The CDR3 consists of 15 residues. Trimming cost V 5 bases and J 0 bases, with 12 bases left between them. The chain's CDR3 is CASSPSATSTDTQYF. The CDR3 nucleotides are TGTGCCAGCAGTCCCTCAGCTACTAGCACAGATACGCAGTATTTT.

The chain recombines TRBV27 with TRBJ2-2; 7 bases fit TRBD1. Per the germline V gene, CDR1 is MNHEY and CDR2 is SMNVEV (reference sequence). V gave up 1 base and J gave up 2 bases; unmatched junction bases: 4. The CDR3 has 16 amino acids. For the CDR3, the DNA is TGTGCCAGCAGTTTATGGGGGACAGTTAACACCGGGGAGCTGTTTTTT. This translates into CASSLWGTVNTGELFF.